The 3 T cell receptor beta chains reported below all come from one sample, sequenced in a study of metastatic and nonmetastatic thyroid tumors. Nobody among the patients had been given any treatment before thyroid surgery. TCRdb reanalyzed the PCR reads with MiXCR. Of around 45,000 clones listed, about 4.3% are singletons. The sequenced sample consisted of blood. Receptors were obtained from a female donor with papillary thyroid cancer or a benign thyroid nodule (not recorded which). Some clones in this sample may be carry-over from other donors' samples.

About this clone itself: A read error may explain this, as a much larger clone is one base away. The same CDR3 arises from other DNA sequences in this sample as well. This chain connects TRBV30 to TRBJ2-3; a possible D gene is TRBD2 (5 bases). The CDR3 sequence is 15 residues long. CDR1 and CDR2 from the germline V gene are GTSNPN and SVGIG (reference sequence). Written as DNA, the CDR3 is TGTGCCTGGAGTAACCAATACTCTAGCACGGATACGCAGTATTTT. Translation gives CAWSNQYSSTDTQYF.

This clone was observed at least ten times. This CDR3 is CASSQVGQGGNSPLHF. The CDR3 DNA reads TGTGCCAGCAGCCAAGTGGGACAGGGTGGCAATTCACCCCTCCACTTT. The rearrangement joins TRBV4-2 to TRBJ1-6; 9 nucleotides align to TRBD1. V dropped 1 base and J dropped 7; count of bases not matched to a gene: 5. This CDR3 contains 16 residues. From germline, CDR1 is LGHNA and CDR2 YNFKEQ.

This clone occurred many times. The chain has TRBV11-3 and TRBJ2-7; TRBD2 aligns across 7 bases. With 6 bases clipped from V and 6 bases from J, the junction kept 11 bases outside the gene matches. CDR3 size: 14 residues. Looked up from germline, CDR1 is SGHNT and CDR2 is YENEEA. The CDR3 nucleotides are TGTGCCAGCAGTGCCCTTGCGGGAGCCTCCGAGCAGTACTTC. It specifies CASSALAGASEQYF.